The source of this T cell receptor (beta chain) is a study of T cell repertoires in cytomegalovirus infection. Study as a whole: HLA-C-restricted CMV epitopes, recently identified, and well-studied HLA-B-restricted ones were used by the study.

General study points: CMV-specific TCR beta clonotypes restricted by HLA-C dominated the ex vivo response.

The CDR3 has 14 amino acids. CDR1 is SEHNR, CDR2 FQNEAQ, per germline (reference sequence). V shed 6 bases, J shed 7 bases, and the junction held 7 bases outside the gene matches. This clonotype was seen many times. The antigen remains unidentified. TCRdb reprocessed the reads with MiXCR, giving one entry per CDR3 protein. The repertoire holds approximately 990,000 distinct CDR3 sequences, with around 30% as singletons. The sequenced sample was cultured CD8+ T cells from PBMCs, obtained from culture after CMV antigen stimulation. This receptor was taken from a human donor in good health (CMV status not recorded). Some clones in this sample may be carry-over from other donors' samples. J is TRBJ1-4 and V is TRBV7-9, with 8 nucleotides matching TRBD1. As DNA, the CDR3 is TGTGCCAGCAGTCCGACAGGGGCTGGTGAAAAACTGTTTTTT. Translated: CASSPTGAGEKLFF.